This TCR beta chain was identified in a study of blood T cell repertoires in COVID-19. Study-wide context: COVID-19 samples, acute and convalescent, were from the United States, Italy and Spain.

Under the authors' procedure: Amplification of reference gene primers provided the estimated nucleated cell counts. The protocol was immunoSEQ multiplex PCR, while the TCRdb copy is restricted to in-frame clones and leaves out a portion. The V and J calls and clone size are taken from that table; D and trimming were inferred from the DNA. The sample gives about 78,000 clones, about nine tenths of which show up once; around 1.9% is in the top ten. There are 14 residues in the CDR3. Germline CDR1 is MDHEN and CDR2 is SYDVKM. Trimming cost V 6 bases and J 4 bases; bases outside gene matches: 6. The chain links TRBV28 to TRBJ1-3, with 7 bases lining up with TRBD1. This sequence was found in an older woman with acute or convalescent COVID-19. Input material: peripheral blood. CDR3 in amino acids: CASRDPGQGNTIYF. CDR3 in DNA: TGTGCCAGCAGAGATCCGGGACAGGGAAACACCATATATTTT.